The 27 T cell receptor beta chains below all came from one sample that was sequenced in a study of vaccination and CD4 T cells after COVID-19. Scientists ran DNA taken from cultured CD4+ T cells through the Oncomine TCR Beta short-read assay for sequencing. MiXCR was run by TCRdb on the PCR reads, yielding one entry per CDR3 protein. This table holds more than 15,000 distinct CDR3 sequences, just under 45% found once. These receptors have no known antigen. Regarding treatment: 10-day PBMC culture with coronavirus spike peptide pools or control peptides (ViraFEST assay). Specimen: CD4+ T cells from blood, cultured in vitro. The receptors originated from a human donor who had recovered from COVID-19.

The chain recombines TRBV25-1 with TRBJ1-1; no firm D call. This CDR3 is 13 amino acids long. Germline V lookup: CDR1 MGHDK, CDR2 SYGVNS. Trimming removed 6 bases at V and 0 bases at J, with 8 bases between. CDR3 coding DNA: TGTGCCAGCAGCCAAGGAGTGAACACTGAAGCTTTCTTT. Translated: CASSQGVNTEAFF.

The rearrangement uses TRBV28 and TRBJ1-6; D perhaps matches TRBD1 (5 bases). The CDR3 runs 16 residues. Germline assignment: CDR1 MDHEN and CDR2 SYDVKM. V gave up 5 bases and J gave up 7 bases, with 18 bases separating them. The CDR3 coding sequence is TGTGCCAGCAGTCCATCTCTAGGCAGGGCCAATTCACCCCTCCACTTT. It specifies CASSPSLGRANSPLHF.

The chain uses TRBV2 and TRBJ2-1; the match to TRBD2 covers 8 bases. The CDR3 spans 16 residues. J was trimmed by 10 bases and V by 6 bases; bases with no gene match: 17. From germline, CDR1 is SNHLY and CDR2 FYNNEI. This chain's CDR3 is CASRARTSSSQGEQFF. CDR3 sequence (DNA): TGTGCCAGCAGAGCACGGACTAGCTCCTCTCAGGGGGAGCAGTTCTTC.

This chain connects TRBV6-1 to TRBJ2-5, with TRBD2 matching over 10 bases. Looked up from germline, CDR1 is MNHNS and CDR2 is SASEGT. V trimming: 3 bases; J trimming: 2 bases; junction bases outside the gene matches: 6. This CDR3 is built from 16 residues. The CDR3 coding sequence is TGTGCCAGCAGTGAGAGGCTAGCGGGGGTACAAGAGACCCAGTACTTC. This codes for CASSERLAGVQETQYF.

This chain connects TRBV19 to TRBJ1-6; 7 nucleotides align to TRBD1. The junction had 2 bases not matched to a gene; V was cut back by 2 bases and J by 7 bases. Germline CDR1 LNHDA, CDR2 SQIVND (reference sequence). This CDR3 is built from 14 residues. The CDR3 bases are TGTGCCAGTAGTATAAGGGGGCCCAATTCACCCCTCCACTTT. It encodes CASSIRGPNSPLHF. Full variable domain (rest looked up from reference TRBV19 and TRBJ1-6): DGGITQSPKYLFRKEGQNVTLSCEQNLNHDAMYWYRQDPGQGLRLIYYSQIVNDFQKGDIAEGYSVSREKKESFPLTVTSAQKNPTAFYLCASSIRGPNSPLHFGNGTRLTVT.

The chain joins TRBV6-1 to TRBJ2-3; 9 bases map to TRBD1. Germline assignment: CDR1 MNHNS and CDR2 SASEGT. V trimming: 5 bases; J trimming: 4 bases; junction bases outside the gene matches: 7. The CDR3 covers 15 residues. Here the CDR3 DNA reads TGTGCCAGCAGTCCTCGGACAGGGGACGCAGATACGCAGTATTTT. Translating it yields CASSPRTGDADTQYF.

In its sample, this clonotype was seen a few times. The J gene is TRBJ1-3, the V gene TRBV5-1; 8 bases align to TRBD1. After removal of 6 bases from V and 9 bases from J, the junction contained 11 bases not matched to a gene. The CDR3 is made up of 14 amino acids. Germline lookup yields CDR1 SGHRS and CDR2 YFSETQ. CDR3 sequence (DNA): TGCGCCAGCACGGCCGCACAGGGGGGCGGCACCATATATTTT. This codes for CASTAAQGGGTIYF.

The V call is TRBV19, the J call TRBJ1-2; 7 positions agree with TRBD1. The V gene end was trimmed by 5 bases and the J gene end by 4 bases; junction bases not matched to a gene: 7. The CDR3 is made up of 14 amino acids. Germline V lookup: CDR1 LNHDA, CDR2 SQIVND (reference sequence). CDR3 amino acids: CASSERQGSYGYTF. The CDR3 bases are TGTGCCAGTAGTGAAAGACAGGGATCCTATGGCTACACCTTC.

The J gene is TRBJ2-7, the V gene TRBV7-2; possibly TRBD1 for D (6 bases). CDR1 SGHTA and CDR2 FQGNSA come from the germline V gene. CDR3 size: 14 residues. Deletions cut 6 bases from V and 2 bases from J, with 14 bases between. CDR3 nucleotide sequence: TGTGCCAGCAGAAATTCCCGGGACACCTACGAGCAGTACTTC. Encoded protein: CASRNSRDTYEQYF.

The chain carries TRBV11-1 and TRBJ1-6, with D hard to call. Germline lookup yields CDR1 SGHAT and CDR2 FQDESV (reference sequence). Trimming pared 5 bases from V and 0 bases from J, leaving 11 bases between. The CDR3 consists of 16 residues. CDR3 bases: TGTGCCAGCAGCACAGATGGGAGCTCCTATAATTCACCCCTCCACTTT. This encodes CASSTDGSSYNSPLHF.

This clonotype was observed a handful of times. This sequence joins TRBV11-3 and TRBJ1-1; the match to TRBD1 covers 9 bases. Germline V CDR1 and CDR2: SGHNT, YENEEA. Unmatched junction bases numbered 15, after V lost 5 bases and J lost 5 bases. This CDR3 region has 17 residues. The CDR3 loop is CASSPSDRGFLWTEAFF. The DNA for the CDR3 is TGTGCCAGCAGCCCCTCAGACAGGGGGTTTTTGTGGACTGAAGCTTTCTTT. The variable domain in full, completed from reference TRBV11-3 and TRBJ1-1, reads EAGVVQSPRYKIIEKKQPVAFWCNPISGHNTLYWYLQNLGQGPELLIRYENEEAVDDSQLPKDRFSAERLKGVDSTLKIQPAELGDSAVYLCASSPSDRGFLWTEAFFGQGTRLTVV.

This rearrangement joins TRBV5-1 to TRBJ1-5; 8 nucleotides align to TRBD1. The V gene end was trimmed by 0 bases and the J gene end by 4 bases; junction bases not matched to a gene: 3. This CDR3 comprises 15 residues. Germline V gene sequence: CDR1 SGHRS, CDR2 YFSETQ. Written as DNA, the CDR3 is TGCGCCAGCAGCTTGGGAACAGGGGGAAATCAGCCCCAGCATTTT. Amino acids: CASSLGTGGNQPQHF. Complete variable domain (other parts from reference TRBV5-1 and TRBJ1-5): KAGVTQTPRYLIKTRGQQVTLSCSPISGHRSVSWYQQTPGQGLQFLFEYFSETQRNKGNFPGRFSGRQFSNSRSEMNVSTLELGDSALYLCASSLGTGGNQPQHFGDGTRLSIL.

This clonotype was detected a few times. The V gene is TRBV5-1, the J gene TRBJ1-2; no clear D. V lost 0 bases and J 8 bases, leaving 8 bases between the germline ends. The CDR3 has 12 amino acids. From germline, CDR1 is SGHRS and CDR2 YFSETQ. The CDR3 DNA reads TGCGCCAGCAGCTTGGATAGGGAAGGCTACACCTTC. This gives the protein CASSLDREGYTF.

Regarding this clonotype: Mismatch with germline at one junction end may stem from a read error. CDR3 nucleotides: TGTGCCATCAGTGAGTCGGAAGGGACCTCTGAAGCTTTCTTT. This translates into CAISESEGTSEAFF. The gene calls are TRBV6-1 and TRBJ1-1; D possibly corresponds to TRBD1 (5 bases). Germline V gene lookup returns CDR1 MNHNS and CDR2 SASEGT. The CDR3 has 14 amino acids.

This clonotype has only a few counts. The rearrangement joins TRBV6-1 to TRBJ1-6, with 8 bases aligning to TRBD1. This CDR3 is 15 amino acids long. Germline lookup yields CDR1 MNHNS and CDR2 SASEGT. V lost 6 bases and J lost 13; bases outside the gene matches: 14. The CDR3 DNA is TGTGCCAGCAGCGGGACAGGCGGTTTTCTATCGCCCCTCCACTTT. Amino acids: CASSGTGGFLSPLHF.

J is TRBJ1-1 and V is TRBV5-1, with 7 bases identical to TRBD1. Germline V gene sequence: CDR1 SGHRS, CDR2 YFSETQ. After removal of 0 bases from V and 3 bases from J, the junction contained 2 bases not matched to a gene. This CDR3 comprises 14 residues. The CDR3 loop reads CASSLDRGDTEAFF. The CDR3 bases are TGCGCCAGCAGCTTGGACAGGGGAGACACTGAAGCTTTCTTT.

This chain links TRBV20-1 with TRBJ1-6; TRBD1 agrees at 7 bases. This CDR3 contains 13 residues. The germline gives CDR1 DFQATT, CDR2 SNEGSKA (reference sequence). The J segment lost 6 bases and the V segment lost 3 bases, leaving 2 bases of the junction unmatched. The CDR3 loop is CSARGQLNSPLHF. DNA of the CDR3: TGCAGTGCTAGGGGACAGCTTAATTCACCCCTCCACTTT.

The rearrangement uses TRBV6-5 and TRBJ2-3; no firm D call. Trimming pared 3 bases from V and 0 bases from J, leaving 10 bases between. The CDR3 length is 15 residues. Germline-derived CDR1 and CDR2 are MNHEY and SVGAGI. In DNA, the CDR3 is TGTGCCAGCAGTTATAGCCATCCTAGCACAGATACGCAGTATTTT. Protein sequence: CASSYSHPSTDTQYF.

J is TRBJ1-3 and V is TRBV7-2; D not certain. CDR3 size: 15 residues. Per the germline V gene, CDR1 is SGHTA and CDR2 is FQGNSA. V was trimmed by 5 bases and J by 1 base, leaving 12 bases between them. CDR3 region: CASSPQSGSGNTIYF. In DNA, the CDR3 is TGTGCCAGCAGCCCCCAGTCGGGGTCTGGAAACACCATATATTTT.

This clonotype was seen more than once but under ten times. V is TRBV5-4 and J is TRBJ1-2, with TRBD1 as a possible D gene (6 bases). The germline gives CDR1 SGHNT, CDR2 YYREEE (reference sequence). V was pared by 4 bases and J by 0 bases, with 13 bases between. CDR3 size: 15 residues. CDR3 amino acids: CASSLVGQSNYGYTF. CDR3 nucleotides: TGTGCCAGCAGCCTGGTCGGACAGTCTAACTATGGCTACACCTTC.

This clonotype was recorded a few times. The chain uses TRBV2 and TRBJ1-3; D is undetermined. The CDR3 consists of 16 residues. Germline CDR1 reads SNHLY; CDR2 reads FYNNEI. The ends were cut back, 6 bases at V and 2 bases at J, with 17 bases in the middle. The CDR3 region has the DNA TGTGCCAGCAGCGCCGTATCGGGGAAAGCTGGAAACACCATATATTTT. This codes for CASSAVSGKAGNTIYF.

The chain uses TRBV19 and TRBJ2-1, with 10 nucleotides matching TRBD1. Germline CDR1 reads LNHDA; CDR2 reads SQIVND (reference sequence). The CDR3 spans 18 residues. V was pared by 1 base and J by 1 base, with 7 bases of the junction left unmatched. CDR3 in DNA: TGTGCCAGTAGTATAGGGGGACAGGGGAAGGGATCCTACAATGAGCAGTTCTTC. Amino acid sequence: CASSIGGQGKGSYNEQFF.

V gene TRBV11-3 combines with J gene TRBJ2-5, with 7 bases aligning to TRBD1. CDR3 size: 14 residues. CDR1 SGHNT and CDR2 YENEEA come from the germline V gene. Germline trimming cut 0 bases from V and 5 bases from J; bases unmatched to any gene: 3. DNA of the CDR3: TGTGCCAGCAGCTTAGACAGGGGGTGGGAGACCCAGTACTTC. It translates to CASSLDRGWETQYF.

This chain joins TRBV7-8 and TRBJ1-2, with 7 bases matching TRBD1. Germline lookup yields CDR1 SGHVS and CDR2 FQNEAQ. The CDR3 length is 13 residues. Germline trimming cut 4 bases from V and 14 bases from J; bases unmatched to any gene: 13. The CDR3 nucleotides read TGTGCCAGCAGCTCCAGAACAGACAGGGTAAAGACCTTC. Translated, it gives CASSSRTDRVKTF.

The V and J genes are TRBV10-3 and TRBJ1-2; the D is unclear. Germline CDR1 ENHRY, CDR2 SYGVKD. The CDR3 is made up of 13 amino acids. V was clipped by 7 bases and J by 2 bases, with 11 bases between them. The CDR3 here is CAIMPGSNYGYTF. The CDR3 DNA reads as TGTGCCATCATGCCCGGGTCGAACTATGGCTACACCTTC.

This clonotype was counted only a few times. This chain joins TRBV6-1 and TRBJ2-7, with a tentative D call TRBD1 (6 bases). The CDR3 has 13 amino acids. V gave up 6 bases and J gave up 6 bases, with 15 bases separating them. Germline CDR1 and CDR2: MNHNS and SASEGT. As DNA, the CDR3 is TGTGCCAGCAGGGGTACAGGGATTCGCGAGCAGTACTTC. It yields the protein CASRGTGIREQYF.

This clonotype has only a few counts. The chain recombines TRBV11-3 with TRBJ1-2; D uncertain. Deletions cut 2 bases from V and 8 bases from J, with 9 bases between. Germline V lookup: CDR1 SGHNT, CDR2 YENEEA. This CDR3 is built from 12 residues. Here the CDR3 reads CASSLQKDGYTF. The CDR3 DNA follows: TGTGCCAGCAGCTTACAAAAGGACGGCTACACCTTC.